Given below is one T cell receptor beta chain in context. The PCR had 60 Vbeta and 13 Jbeta primers. This table comes from immunoSEQ multiplex PCR, and its TCRdb copy is limited to in-frame clones, with some not included. The sample yields roughly 100,000 clones, around 75% seen once. Participants comprised healthy donors of bone marrow. The data were obtained in a study of cytomegalovirus exposure and HLA in healthy donors. Looked up from germline, CDR1 is SGHTA and CDR2 is FQGNSA. This CDR3 has 18 amino acids. The trim removed 4 bases at V and 2 bases at J, leaving 16 bases unmatched. The chain recombines TRBV7-2 with TRBJ2-7, with 8 positions matching TRBD2. The sequenced material came from PBMCs. This sequence originates from a male donor in good health and CMV-seropositive. CDR3 sequence (DNA): TGTGCCAGCAGCTCAGCGCATCTAGCGGGCGTGATAACCTACGAGCAGTACTTC. Protein product: CASSSAHLAGVITYEQYF.